The clone carrying this T cell receptor (beta chain) was detected only a few times. Its antigen is as yet unknown. This entry belongs to a study of cytomegalovirus exposure and HLA in healthy donors. Study outcomes and limitations: TCR beta V segments were, for the most part, productive about 87% or about 30% of the time in an earlier analysis.

Participants comprised healthy donors of bone marrow. PCR employed 60 Vbeta and 13 Jbeta primers. Generated by immunoSEQ multiplex PCR, the TCRdb table keeps only in-frame clones and is missing some. The sample holds about 94,000 clones, 81% seen once. The source is a human donor in good health. The material sequenced was PBMCs.

CDR3 DNA: TGTGCCAGCAGCTCGGGACAGGGCGGCACAGATACGCAGTATTTT. Protein sequence: CASSSGQGGTDTQYF. The chain couples TRBV11-1 to TRBJ2-3, with 9 positions matching TRBD1. The junction had 3 bases not matched to a gene; V was cut back by 4 bases and J by 1 base. The germline V gene has CDR1 SGHAT and CDR2 FQDESV (reference sequence). The length of the CDR3 is 15 residues.